What follows are 24 T cell receptor beta chains derived from one specimen sequenced in a study of shared clonotypes between healthy human individuals. The method was immunoSEQ multiplex PCR; TCRdb's version includes in-frame clones alone and lacks a portion of them. Of roughly 2.2 million clones listed, over 90% are singletons. The material sequenced was naive CD4+ T cells from PBMCs. As to subset: CD45RA+ positively selected. The receptor source for this set is a man between 18 and 35 years old in good health. Some clones in this sample may be carry-over from other donors' samples.

V gene TRBV28 combines with J gene TRBJ1-5; the D gene is possibly TRBD1 (5 bases). Germline CDR1 reads MDHEN; CDR2 reads SYDVKM. The CDR3 sequence is 15 residues long. Trimming removed 2 bases at V and 5 bases at J, with 13 bases between. CDR3 DNA sequence: TGTGCCAGCAGTTTAGCCCTCCGGGGACATCAGCCCCAGCATTTT. Protein: CASSLALRGHQPQHF.

The rearrangement joins TRBV28 to TRBJ1-3; D is unclear. CDR3 length: 16 amino acids. Looked up from germline, CDR1 is MDHEN and CDR2 is SYDVKM. Trimming removed 2 bases at V and 0 bases at J, with 11 bases between. This chain's CDR3 is CASSLISPHSGNTIYF. Written as DNA, the CDR3 is TGTGCCAGCAGTTTAATTAGTCCACACTCTGGAAACACCATATATTTT.

The rearrangement joins TRBV7-9 to TRBJ2-5, with D perhaps matching TRBD1 or TRBD2 (5 bases each). Trimming pared 5 bases from V and 0 bases from J, leaving 13 bases between. The CDR3 runs to 15 residues. Per germline, CDR1 SEHNR and CDR2 FQNEAQ (reference sequence). The CDR3 spells CASSLGDHHQETQYF. CDR3 coding DNA: TGTGCCAGCAGCCTCGGGGACCACCACCAAGAGACCCAGTACTTC.

About this clone: The same CDR3 also results from other DNA sequences found in this sample. The chain has TRBV6-1 and TRBJ1-5, with 7 bases matching TRBD1. The CDR3 loop spans 13 amino acids. In germline, CDR1 is MNHNS, CDR2 SASEGT. V lost 7 bases, J lost 4 bases, and 4 bases stayed unmatched. The CDR3 loop is CASTGQVNQPQHF. CDR3 nucleotides: TGTGCCAGCACCGGACAGGTTAATCAGCCCCAGCATTTT.

The chain is built from TRBV25-1 and TRBJ2-7, with D perhaps TRBD1 (5 bases). V was shortened by 2 bases and J by 6 bases, with 14 bases between the two germline ends. The germline V gene encodes CDR1 MGHDK and CDR2 SYGVNS. CDR3 length equals 14 residues. This CDR3 is CASSERQGSGEQYF. The CDR3 nucleotides are TGTGCCAGCAGTGAACGCCAGGGTTCGGGCGAGCAGTACTTC.

A note on this clone: Other DNA sequences of this sample code for an identical CDR3. The CDR3 is CASSSGTSGRETQYF. CDR3 DNA sequence: TGCGCCAGCAGCTCGGGGACTAGCGGGAGAGAGACCCAGTACTTC. The rearrangement joins TRBV5-1 to TRBJ2-5, with 14 bases fitting TRBD2. The J segment lost 4 bases and the V segment lost 3 bases, leaving 2 bases of the junction unmatched. The CDR3 extends over 15 amino acids. The germline gives CDR1 SGHRS, CDR2 YFSETQ.

With respect to this clone: Other DNA sequences within the sample encode an identical CDR3. This sequence joins TRBV28 and TRBJ2-1; D remains ambiguous. Trimming removed 7 bases from V and 7 bases from J, with 5 bases in between. This CDR3 comprises 10 residues. Germline V lookup: CDR1 MDHEN, CDR2 SYDVKM. The CDR3 DNA reads as TGTGCCAGCACCGGGAATGAGCAGTTCTTC. This codes for CASTGNEQFF.

J is TRBJ2-1 and V is TRBV6-6, with D perhaps TRBD1 or TRBD2 (5 bases each). The CDR3 is 14 amino acids. Between the trimmed V and J ends, which lost 2 bases and 8 bases, there was a span of 13 bases. Germline V lookup: CDR1 MNHNY, CDR2 SVGAGI (reference sequence). The CDR3 region has the DNA TGTGCCAGCAGTTACCCCGGGGCATCCTATGAGCAGTTCTTC. This codes for CASSYPGASYEQFF.

This chain joins TRBV7-9 and TRBJ2-1; possibly TRBD1 or TRBD2 for D (5 bases each). The CDR3 totals 18 residues. Germline V gives CDR1 SEHNR, CDR2 FQNEAQ (reference sequence). V gave up 4 bases and J gave up 2 bases, with 21 bases separating them. The CDR3 DNA reads TGTGCCAGCAGCTACCGGGACCCTCTAAGTAGCACCTACAATGAGCAGTTCTTC. Residues: CASSYRDPLSSTYNEQFF.

The rearrangement uses TRBV5-8 and TRBJ1-5; tentatively, D is TRBD1 (5 bases). The CDR3 loop spans 18 amino acids. Germline V CDR1 and CDR2: SGHTS, YDEGEE. Trimming took 1 base from V and 2 from J, leaving 19 bases between them. This CDR3 is CASSLIYGGWGGNQPQHF. The DNA of the CDR3 is TGTGCCAGCAGCTTGATATATGGGGGATGGGGCGGCAATCAGCCCCAGCATTTT.

This clone was picked up a small number of times. Other nucleotide sequences from this sample produce the same CDR3. The gene calls are TRBV5-1 and TRBJ2-5; D remains unclear. V shed 1 base and J shed 2 bases, with 6 bases lying between them. This CDR3 has 13 amino acids. Looked up from germline, CDR1 is SGHRS and CDR2 is YFSETQ. CDR3 nucleotides: TGCGCCAGCAGCTTGTCAGTTCAAGAGACCCAGTACTTC. Its protein is CASSLSVQETQYF.

The chain combines TRBV4-1 with TRBJ2-1, with 8 nucleotides matching TRBD2. In germline, CDR1 is MGHRA, CDR2 YSYEKL. V dropped 3 bases and J dropped 9; count of bases not matched to a gene: 25. This CDR3 spans 20 amino acids. In nucleotides, the CDR3 is TGCGCCAGCAGCCACGGGCCGCGGGGGGAGGGACGGAAAATCAGAGTTGAGCAGTTCTTC. Translating gives CASSHGPRGEGRKIRVEQFF.

This chain links TRBV25-1 with TRBJ1-1, with 8 bases lining up with TRBD1. The CDR3 length is 13 residues. Germline V CDR1 and CDR2: MGHDK, SYGVNS. Trimming removed 6 bases from V and 4 bases from J; junction bases left unmatched: 4. CDR3 bases: TGTGCCAGCAGAGACACAGGGGGCACTGAAGCTTTCTTT. Residues: CASRDTGGTEAFF.

This clone was picked up one time. The J gene is TRBJ2-3, the V gene TRBV28, with TRBD2 matching 11 bases. The CDR3 extends over 14 amino acids. Germline V gene sequence: CDR1 MDHEN, CDR2 SYDVKM. Trimming at V came to 4 bases and at J to 14 bases, leaving 11 bases not matched to a gene. The CDR3 DNA is TGTGCCAGCAGTTCGCCGGACCCTAGCGGGGGGTGGTATTTT. It encodes CASSSPDPSGGWYF.

On this clone: Additional DNA sequences in this sample encode the identical CDR3. The chain has TRBV5-1 and TRBJ2-7; unclear D gene. V was clipped by 1 base and J by 1 base, with 9 bases between them. The CDR3 extends over 14 amino acids. Germline V CDR1 and CDR2: SGHRS, YFSETQ. CDR3 nucleotides: TGCGCCAGCAGCTTGACATCCGGATCCTACGAGCAGTACTTC. It codes for CASSLTSGSYEQYF.

The chain couples TRBV7-7 to TRBJ2-3; 8 bases line up with TRBD2. Germline CDR1 is SSHAT and CDR2 is FNYEAQ (reference sequence). The J segment lost 1 base and the V segment lost 5 bases, leaving 14 bases of the junction unmatched. There are 18 residues in the CDR3. CDR3 residues: CASSPLGGSGARTDTQYF. CDR3 nucleotides: TGTGCCAGCAGCCCCCTGGGCGGTAGCGGGGCCCGCACAGATACGCAGTATTTT.

The CDR3 here is CASSLFTSANTDTQYF. The DNA of the CDR3 is TGTGCCAGCAGCTTATTTACGTCGGCCAACACAGATACGCAGTATTTT. The rearrangement links TRBV7-3 to TRBJ2-3; D remains ambiguous. Trimming cost V 2 bases and J 2 bases, with 14 bases left between them. Germline CDR1 is SGHTA and CDR2 is FQGTGA. The CDR3 runs 16 residues.

This clone was recorded only once. This sample also contains other DNA sequences that code for the same CDR3. The chain's CDR3 is CASSPPTGYEQYF. CDR3 DNA: TGTGCCAGCTCACCACCGACAGGCTACGAGCAGTACTTC. V usage is TRBV18 and J usage is TRBJ2-7, with TRBD1 as a possible D gene (6 bases). Germline V gives CDR1 KGHSH, CDR2 LQKENI. The CDR3 covers 13 residues. The V and J ends lost 0 bases and 3 bases respectively, with 6 bases between them.

Only one count was recorded for this clone. CDR3 DNA: TGTGCCAGCAGTCCGAATCGCAGGGGAACCTACGAGCAGTACTTC. Encoded protein: CASSPNRRGTYEQYF. The chain uses TRBV9 and TRBJ2-7; weak D call: TRBD1 (6 bases). There are 15 residues in the CDR3. The ends were cut back, 5 bases at V and 2 bases at J, with 17 bases in the middle. The V gene's germline CDR1 is SGDLS and CDR2 YYNGEE.

As regards this clone: Other nucleotide sequences from this sample produce the same CDR3. The J gene is TRBJ2-5, the V gene TRBV7-2; D call uncertain. CDR3 size: 12 residues. Trimming pared 4 bases from V and 5 bases from J, leaving 8 bases between. Germline CDR1 is SGHTA and CDR2 is FQGNSA. CDR3 sequence (DNA): TGTGCCAGCAGCTCCTCTCGGGAGACCCAGTACTTC. This encodes CASSSSRETQYF.

The chain couples TRBV6-5 to TRBJ2-1; 7 bases are shared with TRBD2. Germline-derived CDR1 and CDR2 are MNHEY and SVGAGI. The V gene end was trimmed by 5 bases and the J gene end by 7 bases; junction bases not matched to a gene: 11. The CDR3 consists of 15 residues. For the CDR3, the DNA is TGTGCCAGCAGTCCCTGGTCTAGCGGAGGGAATGAGCAGTTCTTC. Amino acid sequence: CASSPWSSGGNEQFF.

V gene TRBV19 combines with J gene TRBJ1-2, with TRBD1 as a possible D gene (5 bases). V lost 3 bases and J lost 6, with 14 bases in between. The CDR3 covers 14 residues. Germline V gives CDR1 LNHDA, CDR2 SQIVND (reference sequence). The CDR3 spells CASSIGQAGHGYTF. CDR3 in DNA: TGTGCCAGTAGTATCGGTCAGGCGGGGCATGGCTACACCTTC. Full variable domain (missing parts from reference TRBV19 and TRBJ1-2): DGGITQSPKYLFRKEGQNVTLSCEQNLNHDAMYWYRQDPGQGLRLIYYSQIVNDFQKGDIAEGYSVSREKKESFPLTVTSAQKNPTAFYLCASSIGQAGHGYTFGSGTRLTVV.

The chain carries TRBV4-1 and TRBJ2-7; 10 bases agree with TRBD1. CDR1 and CDR2 (germline): MGHRA, YSYEKL. Trimming at V came to 1 base and at J to 6 bases, leaving 6 bases not matched to a gene. This CDR3 region has 15 residues. CDR3 residues: CASSQGRTGGLEQYF. In DNA, the CDR3 is TGCGCCAGCAGCCAAGGTCGGACAGGGGGACTCGAGCAGTACTTC.

The chain is built from TRBV2 and TRBJ1-5; D call uncertain. V was clipped by 7 bases and J by 4 bases, with 11 bases between them. Per germline, CDR1 SNHLY and CDR2 FYNNEI. The CDR3 runs 13 residues. The CDR3 region has the DNA TGTGCCAGCACCCCGGACGGTAATCAGCCCCAGCATTTT. It codes for CASTPDGNQPQHF.